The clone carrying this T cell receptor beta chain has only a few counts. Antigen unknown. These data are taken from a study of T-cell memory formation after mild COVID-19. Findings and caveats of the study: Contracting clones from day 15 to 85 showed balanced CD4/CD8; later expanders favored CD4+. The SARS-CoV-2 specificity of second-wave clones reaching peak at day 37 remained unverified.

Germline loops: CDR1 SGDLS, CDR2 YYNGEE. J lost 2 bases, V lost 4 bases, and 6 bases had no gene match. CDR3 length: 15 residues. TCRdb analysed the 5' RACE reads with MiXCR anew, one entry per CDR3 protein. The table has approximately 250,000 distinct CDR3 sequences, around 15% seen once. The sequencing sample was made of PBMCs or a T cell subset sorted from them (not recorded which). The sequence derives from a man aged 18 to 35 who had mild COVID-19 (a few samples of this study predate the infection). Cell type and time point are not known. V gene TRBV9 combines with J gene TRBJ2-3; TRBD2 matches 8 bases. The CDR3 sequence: CASSPTSGLTDTQYF. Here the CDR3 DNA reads TGTGCCAGCAGCCCCACTAGCGGCCTCACAGATACGCAGTATTTT.